The sequence of this TCR beta chain was determined in a study of molecular identifiers for immune sequencing clone quantification. About the research overall: Replicate RNA came from about 20,000 or 100,000 naive CD8 cells and was split five ways, and four parts were sequenced. Study results and limitations: Among 850,000 to 1,000,000 naive cells, spiked Jurkat TCR RNA from a single cell was reportedly detectable.

TCRdb re-analysed the PCR reads in MiXCR, keeping a single row per CDR3 protein. Among about 630,000 distinct CDR3 sequences listed, about 25% were seen once. As regards this clonotype: Its antigen remains unknown.

Trimming stripped 3 bases from V and 0 bases from J, with 18 bases between. The CDR3 has 17 amino acids. The germline CDR1 and CDR2 sequences are LGHNA and YNFKEQ. This TCR was sampled from a human donor in good health. Some libraries in this study had Jurkat cell RNA spiked in. Sequencing was carried out using naive CD8+ T cells from blood, with Jurkat cell RNA spiked in. Subset described: FACS-sorted CD8+CD4-CCR7+CD45RA+ naive T cells. The genes are TRBV4-2 and TRBJ2-7, with D perhaps TRBD2 (6 bases). The CDR3 reads CASSQGRDFKSSYEQYF. The CDR3 DNA follows: TGTGCCAGCAGCCAGGGAAGGGACTTCAAAAGCTCCTACGAGCAGTACTTC.